The clone carrying this TCR beta chain occurred many times. Its target is unknown. The sample holds other DNA sequences that translate to the same CDR3. The source of the sample is a study of shared clonotypes between healthy human individuals. General study findings and limits: What limited the represented genetic and exposure-history diversity was the small number of donors. Among four donors, roughly 5% of naive CD4 clonotypes were found in common.

The CD8 memory sample joined CD45RO+ cells and CCR7-negative CD45RA+ cells. This CDR3 region has 14 residues. Trimming cost V 7 bases and J 0 bases; bases outside gene matches: 1. CDR1 and CDR2 (germline): MDHEN, SYDVKM. Deep-level running was used for the assay. Data came from immunoSEQ multiplex PCR; TCRdb stores just in-frame clones and leaves some out. The sample holds about 120,000 clones, approximately 70% seen once. The gene calls are TRBV28 and TRBJ2-1; 9 bases agree with TRBD2. This TCR came from a woman aged 30 to 39 in good health. Sequenced input: memory CD8+ T cells sorted from blood. Subset of the sample: CD45RO+ cells pooled with CCR7-negative TemRA cells. The CDR3 DNA reads TGTGCCAGCATGCGGGGGGGCTCCTACAATGAGCAGTTCTTC. It translates to CASMRGGSYNEQFF.